Described below is a single TCR beta chain sequence and its context. As yet, its antigen is unknown. A much larger clone is a single base away; this may be a read error. This sample is part of a study of metastatic and nonmetastatic thyroid tumors. Whole-study context: Across peripheral blood and tumor or nodule tissue samples taken from malignant and benign thyroid patients, the repertoires were compared with one another. Regarding the study as a whole: As reported, TCR beta diversity in blood and tumor was significantly higher in malignant thyroid tumors than in benign nodules.

TCRdb called clones again from the PCR reads with MiXCR. Of approximately 25,000 clones detected, about an eighth appear once; the ten largest clones hold more than 13%. Before thyroid surgery, none of the patients had received any treatment. The germline V gene has CDR1 SGHRS and CDR2 YFSETQ. The CDR3 has 14 amino acids. Sequencing was carried out using blood. The rearrangement joins TRBV5-1 to TRBJ2-5; D is perhaps TRBD1 or TRBD2 (5 bases each). The clonotype was recovered from a female donor with papillary thyroid cancer or a benign thyroid nodule (not recorded which). Some clones in this sample may be carry-over from other donors' samples. The CDR3 region has the DNA TGCACCAGCAGCTTGGGAGACAGTCAAGAGACCCAGTACTTC. Amino acids: CTSSLGDSQETQYF.